The 23 T cell receptor beta chains reported below all come from one sample, sequenced in a study of cytomegalovirus exposure and HLA in healthy donors. The PCR had 60 Vbeta and 13 Jbeta primers. Sequenced by immunoSEQ multiplex PCR; TCRdb stores in-frame clones only, minus some. In the table there are some 190,000 clones, about four fifths of which are singletons. The sequencing sample was made of PBMCs. The receptors were gathered from a woman in her 30s in good health and CMV-seronegative.

The genes are TRBV5-4 and TRBJ1-5; perhaps TRBD1 as D (5 bases). Trimming pared 4 bases from V and 5 bases from J, leaving 13 bases between. Germline loops: CDR1 SGHNT, CDR2 YYREEE (reference sequence). The CDR3 spans 14 residues. The CDR3 region is CASSAGGGDQPQHF. As DNA, the CDR3 is TGTGCCAGCAGCGCCGGCGGGGGGGATCAGCCCCAGCATTTT. Based on the CDR3 plus reference TRBV5-4 and TRBJ1-5, the full variable domain is ETGVTQSPTHLIKTRGQQVTLRCSSQSGHNTVSWYQQALGQGPQFIFQYYREEENGRGNFPPRFSGLQFPNYSSELNVNALELDDSALYLCASSAGGGDQPQHFGDGTRLSIL.

This sequence joins TRBV7-2 and TRBJ2-4; weak D call: TRBD2 (7 bases). The CDR3 runs 17 residues. Germline assignment: CDR1 SGHTA and CDR2 FQGNSA. Trimming took 0 bases from V and 2 from J, leaving 14 bases between them. The CDR3 nucleotides are TGTGCCAGCAGCTTAGCGGCGGGGGCTGGGACCAAAAACATTCAGTACTTC. Amino acids: CASSLAAGAGTKNIQYF.

V gene TRBV7-3 combines with J gene TRBJ2-5, with 7 positions matching TRBD2. There are 16 residues in the CDR3. Trimming removed 5 bases from V and 9 bases from J; junction bases left unmatched: 18. In germline, CDR1 is SGHTA, CDR2 FQGTGA. The CDR3 bases are TGTGCCAGCAGCCAAGACCAAGCGGGACCCGTGGGGGCCCAGTACTTC. It specifies CASSQDQAGPVGAQYF.

In the case of this clone: The junction does not match germline at one end; this may be a read error. V gene TRBV18 combines with J gene TRBJ2-1; D not resolved. The CDR3 consists of 13 residues. Germline CDR1 KGHSH, CDR2 LQKENI. The CDR3 sequence: CASSPLTYNEQFF. CDR3 sequence (DNA): TGTGCCAGCTCTCCACTCACATACAATGAGCAGTTCTTC. Full variable domain (rest looked up from reference TRBV18 and TRBJ2-1): NAGVMQNPRHLVRRRGQEARLRCSPMKGHSHVYWYRQLPEEGLKFMVYLQKENIIDESGMPKERFSAEFPKEGPSILRIQQVVRGDSAAYFCASSPLTYNEQFFGPGTRLTVL.

The chain has TRBV13 and TRBJ2-2; no clear D. This CDR3 is built from 14 residues. Trimming shortened V by 8 bases and J by 2 bases, and 12 bases separated the two germline ends. Germline loops: CDR1 PRHDT, CDR2 FYEKMQ (reference sequence). CDR3 sequence reads: CASEVRPNTGELFF. In nucleotides, the CDR3 is TGTGCCAGCGAGGTGAGGCCTAACACCGGGGAGCTGTTTTTT.

This clone was seen only a few times. V is TRBV27 and J is TRBJ2-5; D may be TRBD2 (6 bases). Germline V lookup: CDR1 MNHEY, CDR2 SMNVEV (reference sequence). Trimming took 8 bases from V and 4 from J, leaving 11 bases between them. This CDR3 region has 12 residues. The DNA for the CDR3 is TGTGCCAGCGCGGGGCGGGGAGAGACCCAGTACTTC. Translating gives CASAGRGETQYF.

This clone has more than one count but fewer than ten. The chain is built from TRBV29-1 and TRBJ1-1; D is unclear. Germline-derived CDR1 and CDR2 are SQVTM and ANQGSEA. Trimming took 3 bases from V and 0 from J, leaving 8 bases between them. This CDR3 spans 13 amino acids. The CDR3 spells CSVELRMNTEAFF. The DNA of the CDR3 is TGCAGCGTTGAGCTGAGAATGAACACTGAAGCTTTCTTT. The whole variable domain, filled in from reference TRBV29-1 and TRBJ1-1, reads SAVISQKPSRDICQRGTSLTIQCQVDSQVTMMFWYRQQPGQSLTLIATANQGSEATYESGFVIDKFPISRPNLTFSTLTVSNMSPEDSSIYLCSVELRMNTEAFFGQGTRLTVV.

This chain uses TRBV19 with TRBJ2-1; 10 bases line up with TRBD1. The V gene's germline CDR1 is LNHDA and CDR2 SQIVND (reference sequence). The V segment lost 6 bases and the J segment 5 bases; nucleotides outside the gene matches: 7. This CDR3 comprises 15 residues. CDR3 region: CASSVDRGRNNEQFF. As DNA, the CDR3 is TGTGCCAGTAGCGTCGACAGGGGGCGAAACAATGAGCAGTTCTTC. The full variable domain, with the rest looked up from reference TRBV19 and TRBJ2-1, is DGGITQSPKYLFRKEGQNVTLSCEQNLNHDAMYWYRQDPGQGLRLIYYSQIVNDFQKGDIAEGYSVSREKKESFPLTVTSAQKNPTAFYLCASSVDRGRNNEQFFGPGTRLTVL.

V and J are TRBV9 and TRBJ2-5, with 7 bases fitting TRBD1. The CDR3 is made up of 16 amino acids. CDR1 SGDLS and CDR2 YYNGEE come from the germline V gene. Trimming took 0 bases from V and 5 from J; bases not matched to a gene: 10. The CDR3 spells CASSVAGTALGETQYF. The CDR3 DNA is TGTGCCAGCAGCGTAGCCGGGACAGCCCTGGGGGAGACCCAGTACTTC.

This chain uses TRBV6-5 with TRBJ1-2; D might be TRBD1 (5 bases). The germline V gene has CDR1 MNHEY and CDR2 SVGAGI. The CDR3 sequence is 13 residues long. Trimming removed 6 bases at V and 6 bases at J, with 14 bases between. This chain's CDR3 is CASSQNRRDGYTF. For the CDR3, the DNA is TGTGCCAGCAGCCAAAACAGGAGAGATGGCTACACCTTC.

This chain joins TRBV25-1 and TRBJ1-4, with 8 bases matching TRBD1. The V and J ends lost 4 bases and 4 bases, in that order; junction bases with no gene match: 5. In germline, CDR1 is MGHDK, CDR2 SYGVNS. This CDR3 is 15 amino acids long. Here the CDR3 reads CASSGRQGYNEKLFF. CDR3 coding DNA: TGTGCCAGCAGTGGGAGACAGGGGTATAATGAAAAACTGTTTTTT.

The rearrangement links TRBV7-9 to TRBJ1-2; weak D call: TRBD1 (5 bases). The germline V and J ends were trimmed by 2 bases and 3 bases, with 7 bases remaining between them. Germline values: CDR1 SEHNR, CDR2 FQNEAQ (reference sequence). This CDR3 region has 13 residues. CDR3 nucleotide sequence: TGTGCCAGCAGCTTACCGACAGACTATGGCTACACCTTC. It yields the protein CASSLPTDYGYTF.

This chain links TRBV4-1 with TRBJ2-1; possibly TRBD2 for D (5 bases). Trimming left V 4 bases short and J 8 bases short, with 21 bases between. CDR1 and CDR2 (germline): MGHRA, YSYEKL. This CDR3 contains 16 residues. In DNA form, the CDR3 reads TGCGCCAGCAGCCCGGGTGACTATGTGGTGACGGATGAGCAGTTCTTC. Encoded protein: CASSPGDYVVTDEQFF.

The rearrangement links TRBV19 to TRBJ2-1; 9 bases match TRBD2. With 8 bases clipped from V and 4 bases from J, the junction kept 6 bases outside the gene matches. CDR1 is LNHDA and CDR2 is SQIVND in the germline V gene (reference sequence). This CDR3 has 14 amino acids. The CDR3 DNA sequence: TGTGCCAGTCAGCTAGCGGGGCTATACAATGAGCAGTTCTTC. Amino acid sequence: CASQLAGLYNEQFF.

V gene TRBV2 combines with J gene TRBJ2-3; 10 bases align to TRBD1. V was clipped by 8 bases and J by 4 bases; unmatched bases: 3. CDR1 and CDR2 (germline): SNHLY, FYNNEI. This CDR3 is 13 amino acids long. CDR3 residues: CASDGQGADTQYF. In DNA, the CDR3 is TGTGCCAGCGACGGACAGGGGGCAGATACGCAGTATTTT.

V gene TRBV4-3 combines with J gene TRBJ2-7; TRBD2 matches 8 bases. Germline CDR1 reads LGHNA; CDR2 reads YSLEER. After removal of 1 base from V and 0 bases from J, the junction contained 5 bases not matched to a gene. The CDR3 totals 16 residues. CDR3 nucleotide sequence: TGCGCCAGCAGCCAAGCAGGAGCGGGGGTCTCCTACGAGCAGTACTTC. The encoded protein is CASSQAGAGVSYEQYF.

J is TRBJ2-1 and V is TRBV5-1; 14 positions match TRBD2. Per the germline V gene, CDR1 is SGHRS and CDR2 is YFSETQ. The V segment lost 4 bases and the J segment 0 bases; nucleotides outside the gene matches: 9. This CDR3 is built from 19 residues. CDR3 residues: CASSIPGTSGGSSYNEQFF. DNA for the CDR3: TGCGCCAGCAGCATCCCCGGGACTAGCGGGGGCAGCTCCTACAATGAGCAGTTCTTC. Based on the CDR3 plus reference TRBV5-1 and TRBJ2-1, the full variable domain is KAGVTQTPRYLIKTRGQQVTLSCSPISGHRSVSWYQQTPGQGLQFLFEYFSETQRNKGNFPGRFSGRQFSNSRSEMNVSTLELGDSALYLCASSIPGTSGGSSYNEQFFGPGTRLTVL.

There are a few counts of this clone. The chain carries TRBV5-1 and TRBJ1-1, with D possibly being TRBD1 (6 bases). Trimming removed 4 bases from V and 4 bases from J, with 14 bases in between. Germline loops: CDR1 SGHRS, CDR2 YFSETQ. This CDR3 comprises 14 residues. The CDR3: CASSLMDSSTEAFF. The DNA for the CDR3 is TGCGCCAGCAGCCTGATGGACAGTAGCACTGAAGCTTTCTTT.

This clone was recorded only once. V usage is TRBV5-4 and J usage is TRBJ2-3; a possible D gene is TRBD2 (7 bases). Trimming pared 4 bases from V and 2 bases from J, leaving 14 bases between. Germline loops: CDR1 SGHNT, CDR2 YYREEE (reference sequence). This CDR3 is built from 15 residues. CDR3 nucleotides: TGTGCCAGCAGCCGTTCGGCGGGGGCCACAGATACGCAGTATTTT. Translated, it gives CASSRSAGATDTQYF.

The chain is built from TRBV18 and TRBJ2-1; TRBD2 matches at 7 bases. The CDR3 runs 18 residues. Germline V CDR1 and CDR2: KGHSH, LQKENI. With V trimmed by 4 bases and J by 5 bases, 17 bases remained unmatched. DNA for the CDR3: TGTGCCAGCTCACAACTTCCAGGTTCGGGGGGTACGGACAATGAGCAGTTCTTC. Protein: CASSQLPGSGGTDNEQFF.

The chain recombines TRBV30 with TRBJ2-2; 9 positions match TRBD2. Germline assignment: CDR1 GTSNPN and CDR2 SVGIG (reference sequence). The trim removed 0 bases at V and 8 bases at J, leaving 7 bases unmatched. CDR3 length: 15 residues. The CDR3 DNA reads TGTGCCTGGAGTGTACACCTAGCGGGGAGGGGGGAGCTGTTTTTT. It codes for CAWSVHLAGRGELFF.

This sequence joins TRBV30 and TRBJ1-4, with D hard to call. Trimming pared 3 bases from V and 6 bases from J, leaving 20 bases between. Germline V CDR1 and CDR2: GTSNPN, SVGIG (reference sequence). The CDR3 is made up of 16 amino acids. The CDR3 bases are TGTGCCTGGAGAGGCCGGACGGGAGCGGAGGATGAAAAACTGTTTTTT. Translating gives CAWRGRTGAEDEKLFF.

The chain links TRBV5-1 to TRBJ2-7; 8 positions match TRBD2. Germline V lookup: CDR1 SGHRS, CDR2 YFSETQ. J lost 8 bases, V lost 4 bases, and 14 bases had no gene match. This CDR3 has 15 residues. The CDR3 sequence is CASSPGGGGPQQQYF. The CDR3 nucleotides read TGCGCCAGCAGCCCGGGCGGCGGGGGGCCTCAGCAGCAGTACTTC.